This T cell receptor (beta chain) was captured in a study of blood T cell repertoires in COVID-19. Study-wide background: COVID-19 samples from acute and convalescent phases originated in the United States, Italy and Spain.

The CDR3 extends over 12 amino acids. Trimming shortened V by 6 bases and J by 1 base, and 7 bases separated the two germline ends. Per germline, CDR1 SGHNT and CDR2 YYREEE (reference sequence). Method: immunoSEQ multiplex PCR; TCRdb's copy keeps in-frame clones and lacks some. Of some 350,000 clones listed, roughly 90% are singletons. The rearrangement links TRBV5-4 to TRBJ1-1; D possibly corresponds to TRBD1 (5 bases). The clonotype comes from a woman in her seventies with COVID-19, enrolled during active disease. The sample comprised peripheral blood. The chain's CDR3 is CASTQGNTEAFF. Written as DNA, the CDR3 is TGTGCCAGCACCCAGGGGAACACTGAAGCTTTCTTT.